Below are 13 T cell receptor beta chains sequenced from a single sample in a study of cytomegalovirus exposure and HLA in healthy donors. The PCR ran on 60 Vbeta and 13 Jbeta primers. TCRdb's copy holds only in-frame clones and misses some; the assay was immunoSEQ multiplex PCR. The table has 80,000 or so clones, over 70% seen once. The specimen sequenced was PBMCs. These receptors were obtained from a woman between 40 and 50 years old in good health and CMV-seronegative.

The rearrangement uses TRBV4-1 and TRBJ2-5; 8 bases fit TRBD2. Germline V CDR1 and CDR2: MGHRA, YSYEKL. With V trimmed by 4 bases and J by 5 bases, 12 bases remained unmatched. CDR3 length equals 16 residues. The CDR3, as DNA: TGCGCCAGCAGCCCCTTTGGCGGAGCGGGGGTGGAGACCCAGTACTTC. Its translation is CASSPFGGAGVETQYF.

V is TRBV5-1 and J is TRBJ2-5; TRBD2 might be the D (5 bases). The CDR3 contains 12 residues. Germline V gene data show CDR1 as SGHRS and CDR2 as YFSETQ. V lost 5 bases and J lost 4, with 9 bases in between. The DNA of the CDR3 is TGCGCCAGCAGAAGGACTGGAGAGACCCAGTACTTC. Translated, it gives CASRRTGETQYF.

This clone has a single count. V is TRBV7-9 and J is TRBJ2-7; tentative D call: TRBD2 (5 bases). Deletions cut 5 bases from V and 5 bases from J, with 10 bases between. The CDR3 spans 12 residues. Germline CDR1 SEHNR, CDR2 FQNEAQ (reference sequence). Here the CDR3 reads CASSPRGDEQYF. For the CDR3, the DNA is TGTGCCAGCAGCCCCCGGGGAGACGAGCAGTACTTC.

The chain uses TRBV6-5 and TRBJ2-3, with 10 positions matching TRBD1. The CDR3 length is 15 residues. CDR1 is MNHEY, CDR2 SVGAGI, per germline. V lost 2 bases to trimming and J lost 2 bases; unmatched junction nucleotides: 1. This CDR3 reads CASSYGTGATDTQYF. CDR3 bases: TGTGCCAGCAGTTACGGGACAGGGGCCACAGATACGCAGTATTTT.

V usage is TRBV7-9 and J usage is TRBJ2-3, with 10 bases aligning to TRBD2. The CDR3 loop spans 15 amino acids. In germline, CDR1 is SEHNR, CDR2 FQNEAQ (reference sequence). After removal of 9 bases from V and 3 bases from J, the junction contained 9 bases not matched to a gene. In nucleotides, the CDR3 is TGTGCCAGTAATCCTCCGGGACTAGCGACAGATACGCAGTATTTT. Translated: CASNPPGLATDTQYF.

On this clone: This sample also contains other DNA sequences that code for the same CDR3. This chain links TRBV7-2 with TRBJ2-5; D call uncertain. The germline V gene has CDR1 SGHTA and CDR2 FQGNSA. The length of the CDR3 is 13 residues. V was clipped by 1 base and J by 5 bases, with 8 bases between them. The CDR3 region is CASSLVRAETQYF. DNA for the CDR3: TGTGCCAGCAGCTTAGTACGCGCCGAGACCCAGTACTTC. Based on the CDR3 plus reference TRBV7-2 and TRBJ2-5, the full variable domain is GAGVSQSPSNKVTEKGKDVELRCDPISGHTALYWYRQSLGQGLEFLIYFQGNSAPDKSGLPSDRFSAERTGGSVSTLTIQRTQQEDSAVYLCASSLVRAETQYFGPGTRLLVL.

This clone was found a few times. V gene TRBV10-3 combines with J gene TRBJ2-2, with a possible D match to TRBD1 (6 bases). Germline V CDR1 and CDR2: ENHRY, SYGVKD. V was trimmed by 5 bases and J by 2 bases, leaving 12 bases between them. CDR3 length: 15 amino acids. CDR3 loop: CAISWTEFNTGELFF. DNA of the CDR3: TGTGCCATCAGTTGGACAGAGTTTAACACCGGGGAGCTGTTTTTT.

The gene calls are TRBV28 and TRBJ1-5; D unclear. The CDR3 consists of 13 residues. The ends were cut back, 3 bases at V and 8 bases at J, with 11 bases in the middle. The germline V gene encodes CDR1 MDHEN and CDR2 SYDVKM. The CDR3 region has the DNA TGTGCCAGCAGTTTTGTAGGCGGAGAGCCCCAGCATTTT. Its translation: CASSFVGGEPQHF. The full variable domain, rest sourced from reference TRBV28 and TRBJ1-5, is DVKVTQSSRYLVKRTGEKVFLECVQDMDHENMFWYRQDPGLGLRLIYFSYDVKMKEKGDIPEGYSVSREKKERFSLILESASTNQTSMYLCASSFVGGEPQHFGDGTRLSIL.

This clone was counted a few times. The chain links TRBV28 to TRBJ2-7; D ambiguous. Germline CDR1 MDHEN, CDR2 SYDVKM. CDR3 size: 14 residues. Deletions cut 3 bases from V and 5 bases from J, with 14 bases between. The CDR3 sequence: CASSLRGYINEQYF. The CDR3 DNA is TGTGCCAGCAGTTTGAGAGGCTATATCAACGAGCAGTACTTC.

J is TRBJ1-3 and V is TRBV30; D may be TRBD1 (5 bases). Trimming stripped 3 bases from V and 0 bases from J, with 12 bases between. The CDR3 extends over 15 amino acids. CDR1 is GTSNPN, CDR2 SVGIG, per germline (reference sequence). The CDR3 region has the DNA TGTGCCTGGAGCGAACGGGGGAACTCTGGAAACACCATATATTTT. Protein: CAWSERGNSGNTIYF.

The rearrangement uses TRBV5-5 and TRBJ2-7; TRBD2 matches 8 bases. V was pared by 6 bases and J by 1 base, with 6 bases of the junction left unmatched. This CDR3 has 14 residues. Germline CDR1 SGHKS, CDR2 YYEKEE (reference sequence). Written as DNA, the CDR3 is TGTGCCAGCACCCGGAGCGGGGGTTCCTACGAGCAGTACTTC. Translation: CASTRSGGSYEQYF. Looking up the rest from reference TRBV5-5 and TRBJ2-7 gives the full variable domain: DAGVTQSPTHLIKTRGQQVTLRCSPISGHKSVSWYQQVLGQGPQFIFQYYEKEERGRGNFPDRFSARQFPNYSSELNVNALLLGDSALYLCASTRSGGSYEQYFGPGTRLTVT.

The table lists this clone with a few counts. The J gene is TRBJ2-1, the V gene TRBV27; no definite D call. The CDR3 spans 16 residues. Per germline, CDR1 MNHEY and CDR2 SMNVEV (reference sequence). The germline V and J ends were trimmed by 2 bases and 2 bases, with 13 bases remaining between them. CDR3 DNA sequence: TGTGCCAGCAGTTTAGATATAGCTGCACCCTACAATGAGCAGTTCTTC. Amino acid sequence: CASSLDIAAPYNEQFF.

The rearrangement uses TRBV5-1 and TRBJ2-5; TRBD1 matches at 8 bases. The V and J ends lost 4 bases and 1 base, in that order; junction bases with no gene match: 9. The CDR3 runs to 16 residues. The germline gives CDR1 SGHRS, CDR2 YFSETQ. CDR3 in DNA: TGCGCCAGCAGCCCCGGGACAGGAGCACGCCAAGAGACCCAGTACTTC. Translation gives CASSPGTGARQETQYF.